This TCR beta chain was found in a study of shared clonotypes between healthy human individuals. In germline, CDR1 is SGHTA, CDR2 FQGNSA. V dropped 3 bases and J dropped 9; count of bases not matched to a gene: 11. The CDR3 spans 16 residues. This clone was recorded once. The protocol was immunoSEQ multiplex PCR, while the TCRdb copy is restricted to in-frame clones and leaves out a portion. Among 2 million to 2.5 million clones listed, 93% were seen once. The clonotype originates from a man between 18 and 29 years old in good health. Some clones in this sample may be carry-over from other donors' samples. Sample: naive CD4+ T cells from PBMCs. Subset defined: CD45RA+ positively selected. The chain couples TRBV7-2 to TRBJ2-1; 10 bases fit TRBD2. The CDR3 is CASSFQREGRGFEQFF. CDR3 nucleotide sequence: TGTGCCAGCAGCTTTCAGCGGGAGGGCCGTGGCTTTGAGCAGTTCTTC.